The rows below give T cell receptor beta chains drawn from one sample of a study of neurological immune-mediated disorders. Each CDR3 protein is one row after TCRdb ran MiXCR on the 5' RACE reads. The table records roughly 44,000 distinct CDR3 sequences, just under 6.5% of them present only once. Sequenced sample: CD4+ T cells from blood. The receptors shown here come from a woman aged 40 to 50 in good health. The CDR3 runs from the conserved cysteine through the conserved F or W. The D gene is left open where the match is weak. Sizes are listed as once, few, many or a size class.

J,length,size,D,V,DNA,CDR3
TRBJ2-7,14,many,TRBD1,TRBV20-1,TGCAGTGCTAGAGTCGGGGACAGCTCCTACGAGCAGTACTTC,CSARVGDSSYEQYF
TRBJ2-3,12,many,TRBD1,TRBV20-1,TGCAGTGCTCAATACAGGGGAGATACGCAGTATTTT,CSAQYRGDTQYF
TRBJ2-5,12,many,TRBD1,TRBV20-1,TGCAGTGCCACGGACAGGGAAGAGACCCAGTACTTC,CSATDREETQYF
TRBJ2-2,13,many,TRBD2,TRBV7-2,TGTGCCAGCAGCTGGAGCGGGAGTTGGGAGCTGTTTTTT,CASSWSGSWELFF
TRBJ2-7,12,many,NA,TRBV12-3/TRBV12-4,TGTGCCAGCAGTTTGACAGCTTACGAGCAGTACTTC,CASSLTAYEQYF
TRBJ2-3,17,many,NA,TRBV20-1,TGCAGTGCTAGAGATCTCTATCGGGGGACTGGCACAGATACGCAGTATTTT,CSARDLYRGTGTDTQYF
TRBJ1-1,17,many,TRBD1,TRBV28,TGTGCCAGCAGTACCCGGGACAGGCTTGGGGATAACACTGAAGCTTTCTTT,CASSTRDRLGDNTEAFF
TRBJ2-1,16,many,TRBD2,TRBV15,TGTGCCACCACCCACGTCGTAGGTGCGGGAGGGAATGAGCAGTTCTTC,CATTHVVGAGGNEQFF
TRBJ2-7,15,many,NA,TRBV7-2,TGTGCCAGCAGCTTAGGGGCCTCCTCCTCCTACGAGCAGTACTTC,CASSLGASSSYEQYF
TRBJ2-7,15,many,NA,TRBV9,TGTGCCAGCAGCGTAGCGGGGGGACAGTCCTACGAGCAGTACTTC,CASSVAGGQSYEQYF